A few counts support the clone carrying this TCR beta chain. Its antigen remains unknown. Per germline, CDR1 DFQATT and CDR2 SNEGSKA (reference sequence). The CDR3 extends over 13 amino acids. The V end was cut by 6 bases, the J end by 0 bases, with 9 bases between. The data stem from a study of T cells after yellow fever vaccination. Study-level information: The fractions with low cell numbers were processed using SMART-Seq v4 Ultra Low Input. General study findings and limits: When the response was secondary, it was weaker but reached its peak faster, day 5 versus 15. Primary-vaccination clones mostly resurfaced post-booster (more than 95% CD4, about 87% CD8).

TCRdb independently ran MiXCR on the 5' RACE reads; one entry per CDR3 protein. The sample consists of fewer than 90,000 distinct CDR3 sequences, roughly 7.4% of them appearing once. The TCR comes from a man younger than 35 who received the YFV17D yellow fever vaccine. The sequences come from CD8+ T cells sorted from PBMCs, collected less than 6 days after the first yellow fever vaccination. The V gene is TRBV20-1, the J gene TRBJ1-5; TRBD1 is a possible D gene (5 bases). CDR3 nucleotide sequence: TGCAGTGCCGGGGGGGATAGCAATCAGCCCCAGCATTTT. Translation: CSAGGDSNQPQHF.